Described below is a single T cell receptor (beta chain) sequence and its context. These data originate in a study of T cells of healthy individuals. In TCRdb, the 5' RACE reads were re-called with MiXCR into one record per CDR3 protein. The sample lists 41,000 or so distinct CDR3 sequences; approximately 4.5% were seen once. The germline gives CDR1 SGHTA, CDR2 FQGNSA. The CDR3 is 18 amino acids. V dropped 4 bases and J dropped 1; count of bases not matched to a gene: 6. This clonotype was obtained from a human donor in good health. This chain links TRBV7-2 with TRBJ2-6; 11 bases are shared with TRBD1. DNA for the CDR3: TGTGCCAGCAGCTCCCGGGGACAGGGGGTTTCTGGGGCCAACGTCCTGACTTTC. This encodes CASSSRGQGVSGANVLTF.